The clone carrying this T cell receptor (delta chain) was recorded a few times. Its specificity is unknown. The data are from a study of Vδ1+ human thymocytes. Overall study findings and caveats: Around 20% of thymic delta-chain sequences were Vdelta2, with few Vdelta3, unlike blood Vdelta1+ controls. In the thymus, TRG and TRD repertoires looked highly polyclonal with Gaussian CDR3 lengths.

Extracted RNA was reverse transcribed into cDNA. CDR3 amplicons came from multiplex PCR with pooled V-gene forward and constant-region reverse primers. TCRdb re-called clones from the multiplex PCR reads using CATT. The sample has about 58,000 delta-chain clones, around 16% seen once. The CDR3 covers 17 residues. V was shortened by 2 bases and J by 2 bases, with 18 bases between the two germline ends. The germline V gene encodes CDR1 TSWWSYY and CDR2 QGS. The sample taken for sequencing was Vdelta1+ gamma-delta thymocytes from the thymus. Subset of the sample: FACS-sorted CD3+ TCRalphabeta- TCRVdelta1+ TCRVdelta2- thymocytes. The chain is built from TRDV1 and TRDJ1; D gene unclear. The sequence was collected from a girl less than two years old who had congenital heart surgery. Written as DNA, the CDR3 is TGTGCTCTTGGGGAAGTTATAGATCTTTTTCAGACCGATAAACTCATCTTT. Its translation is CALGEVIDLFQTDKLIF.